The clone carrying this T cell receptor beta chain was counted many times. Its antigen is not identified. This sample is drawn from a study of Graves' ophthalmopathy and Graves' hyperthyroidism. Findings of the study overall: An approximately 83% specificity and 87.88% sensitivity were achieved by a 13-signature model that separated ophthalmopathy from stable hyperthyroidism. Appearing in blood as well were most expanded thyroid clonotypes above 0.001 frequency.

Investigators amplified TCR beta CDR3 regions from RNA transcripts. RT-PCR with HTBI primers came first, then second-round multiplex PCR. Via MiXCR, TCRdb re-called the multiplex PCR reads, giving one row per CDR3 protein. The repertoire holds more than 300,000 distinct CDR3 sequences, with 15% as singletons. Germline-derived CDR1 and CDR2 are MNHEY and SVGEGT. V shed 5 bases and J 2 bases; nucleotides not matched to a gene: 8. The length of the CDR3 is 18 residues. The stable label applied to hyperthyroidism with no ophthalmopathy within 18 months of follow-up. Diagnosis used clinical symptoms, serum thyroxine, TRAb, thyroid ultrasound and orbital computed tomography.

V gene TRBV6-2 or TRBV6-3 combines with J gene TRBJ2-2; 13 positions agree with TRBD2. The sample taken for sequencing was peripheral blood. This sequence originates from a woman aged 18-29 years with stable Graves' hyperthyroidism. The CDR3 region has the DNA TGTGCCAGCAGTACATCCGGACTAGCGGGGGTTAACACCGGGGAGCTGTTTTTT. It is translated as CASSTSGLAGVNTGELFF.